This T cell receptor (beta chain) was identified during a study of beta chain features in type 1 diabetes. General study points: cDNA sequencing could over-represent cells with high TCR expression.

All of the isolated RNA was reverse transcribed, so expressed TCRB transcripts were sequenced. TCRdb's table, derived via immunoSEQ multiplex PCR, lists solely in-frame clones and lacks some. The table has 350,000 or so clones, about 19% seen once. In the case of this clone: Its specificity is unknown.

Germline lookup yields CDR1 SGHNT and CDR2 YYREEE (reference sequence). The CDR3 is 14 residues long. Germline trimming cut 2 bases from V and 2 bases from J; bases unmatched to any gene: 3. The receptor comes from a woman in her late teens or twenties in good health. Input material: naive CD4+ T cells from blood. This chain joins TRBV5-4 and TRBJ2-5, with 7 bases that match TRBD2. CDR3 DNA: TGTGCCAGCAGCTTCTCTAGCGGACAAGAGACCCAGTACTTC. Protein product: CASSFSSGQETQYF.